This T cell receptor (beta chain) was captured by sequencing in a study of T cell repertoires in cytomegalovirus infection. Study details: The authors relied on CMV epitopes, both recently identified HLA-C-restricted and well-studied HLA-B-restricted. Whole-study results and caveats: Predominance within the ex vivo response was attributable to HLA-C-restricted CMV-specific TCR beta clonotypes.

Concerning this clonotype itself: The antigen is undetermined.

Per the germline V gene, CDR1 is DFQATT and CDR2 is SNEGSKA (reference sequence). Losses at the gene ends were 4 bases for V and 8 bases for J; bases not matched to a gene: 18. CDR3 length: 16 residues. TCRdb fed the reads into MiXCR, producing one record per CDR3 protein. The data show 570,000 or so distinct CDR3 sequences, 40% seen once. The sequencing used cultured PBMCs, collected from culture after CMV antigen stimulation. This sequence was found in a human donor in good health (CMV status not recorded). Some clones in this sample may be carry-over from other donors' samples. The chain couples TRBV20-1 to TRBJ1-2; TRBD1 matches 8 bases. The CDR3 is CSATRTGSYQAGGYTF. DNA of the CDR3: TGCAGTGCTACCCGGACAGGGTCATACCAGGCGGGGGGCTACACCTTC.